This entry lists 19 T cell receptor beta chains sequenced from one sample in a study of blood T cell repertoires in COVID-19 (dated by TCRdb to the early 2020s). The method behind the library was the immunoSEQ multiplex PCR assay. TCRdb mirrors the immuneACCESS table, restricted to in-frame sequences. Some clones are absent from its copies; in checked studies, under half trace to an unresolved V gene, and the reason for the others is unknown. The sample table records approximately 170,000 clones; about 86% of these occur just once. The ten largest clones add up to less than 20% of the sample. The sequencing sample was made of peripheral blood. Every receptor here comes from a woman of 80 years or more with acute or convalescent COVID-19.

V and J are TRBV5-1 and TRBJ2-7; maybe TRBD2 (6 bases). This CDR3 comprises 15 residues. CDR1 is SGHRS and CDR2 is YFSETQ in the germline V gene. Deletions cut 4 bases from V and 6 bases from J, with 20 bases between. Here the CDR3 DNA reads TGCGCCAGCAGCGATGACCGGGGAATGGGGGGCGAGCAGTACTTC. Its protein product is CASSDDRGMGGEQYF. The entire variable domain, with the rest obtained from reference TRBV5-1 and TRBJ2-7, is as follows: KAGVTQTPRYLIKTRGQQVTLSCSPISGHRSVSWYQQTPGQGLQFLFEYFSETQRNKGNFPGRFSGRQFSNSRSEMNVSTLELGDSALYLCASSDDRGMGGEQYFGPGTRLTVT.

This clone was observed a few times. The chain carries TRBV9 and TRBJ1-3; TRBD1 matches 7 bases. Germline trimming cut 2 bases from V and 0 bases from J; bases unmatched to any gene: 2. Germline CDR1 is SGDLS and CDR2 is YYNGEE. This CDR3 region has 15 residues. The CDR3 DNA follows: TGTGCCAGCAGCGTCCGGGACAGCTCTGGAAACACCATATATTTT. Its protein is CASSVRDSSGNTIYF. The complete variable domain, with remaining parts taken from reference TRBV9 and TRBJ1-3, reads DSGVTQTPKHLITATGQRVTLRCSPRSGDLSVYWYQQSLDQGLQFLIQYYNGEERAKGNILERFSAQQFPDLHSELNLSSLELGDSALYFCASSVRDSSGNTIYFGEGSWLTVV.

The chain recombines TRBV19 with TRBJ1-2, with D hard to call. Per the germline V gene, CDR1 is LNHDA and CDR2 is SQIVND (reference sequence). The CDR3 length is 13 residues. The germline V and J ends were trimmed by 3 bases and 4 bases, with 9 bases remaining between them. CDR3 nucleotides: TGTGCCAGTAGTATTGAAGGAGTCTATGGCTACACCTTC. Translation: CASSIEGVYGYTF.

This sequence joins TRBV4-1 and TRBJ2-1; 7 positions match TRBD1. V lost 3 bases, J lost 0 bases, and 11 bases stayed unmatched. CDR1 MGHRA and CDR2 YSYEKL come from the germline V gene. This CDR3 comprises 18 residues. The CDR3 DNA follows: TGCGCCAGCAGCCAGTTTCCGGGACAGTGGAGCTCCTACAATGAGCAGTTCTTC. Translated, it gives CASSQFPGQWSSYNEQFF.

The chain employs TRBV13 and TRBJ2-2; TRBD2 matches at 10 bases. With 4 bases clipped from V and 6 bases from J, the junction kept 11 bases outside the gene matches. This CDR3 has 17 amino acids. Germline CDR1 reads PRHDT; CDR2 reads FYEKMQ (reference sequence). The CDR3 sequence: CASSSLTERGGSGELFF. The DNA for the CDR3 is TGTGCCAGCAGCTCCCTCACGGAGCGGGGGGGGTCCGGGGAGCTGTTTTTT.

The DNA of the CDR3 is TGCGCCAGCAGCTTGGAGAGTTTGAGTGAAGCTTTCTTT. Protein product: CASSLESLSEAFF. The V gene is TRBV5-1, the J gene TRBJ1-1; D unclear. The CDR3 runs to 13 residues. Trimming pared 0 bases from V and 7 bases from J, leaving 10 bases between. The germline V gene encodes CDR1 SGHRS and CDR2 YFSETQ.

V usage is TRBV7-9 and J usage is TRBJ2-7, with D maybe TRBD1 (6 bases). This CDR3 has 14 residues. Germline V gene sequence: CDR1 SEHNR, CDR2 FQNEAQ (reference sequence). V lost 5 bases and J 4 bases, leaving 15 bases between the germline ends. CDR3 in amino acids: CASSPPQGIYEQYF. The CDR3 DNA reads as TGTGCCAGCAGCCCCCCACAGGGTATTTACGAGCAGTACTTC. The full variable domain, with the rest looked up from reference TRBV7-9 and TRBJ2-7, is DTGVSQNPRHKITKRGQNVTFRCDPISEHNRLYWYRQTLGQGPEFLTYFQNEAQLEKSRLLSDRFSAERPKGSFSTLEIQRTEQGDSAMYLCASSPPQGIYEQYFGPGTRLTVT.

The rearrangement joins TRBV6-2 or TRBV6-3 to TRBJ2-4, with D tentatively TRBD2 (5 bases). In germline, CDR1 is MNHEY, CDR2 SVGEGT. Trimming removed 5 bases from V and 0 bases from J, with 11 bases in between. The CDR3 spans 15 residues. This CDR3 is CASSATGLAKNIQYF. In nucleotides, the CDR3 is TGTGCCAGCAGTGCTACTGGACTAGCCAAAAACATTCAGTACTTC.

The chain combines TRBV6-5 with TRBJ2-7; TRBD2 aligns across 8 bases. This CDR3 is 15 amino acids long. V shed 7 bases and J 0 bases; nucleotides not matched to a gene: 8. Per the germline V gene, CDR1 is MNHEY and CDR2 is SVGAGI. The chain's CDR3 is CASTPGGVGSYEQYF. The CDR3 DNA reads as TGTGCCAGCACTCCCGGGGGGGTCGGCTCCTACGAGCAGTACTTC.

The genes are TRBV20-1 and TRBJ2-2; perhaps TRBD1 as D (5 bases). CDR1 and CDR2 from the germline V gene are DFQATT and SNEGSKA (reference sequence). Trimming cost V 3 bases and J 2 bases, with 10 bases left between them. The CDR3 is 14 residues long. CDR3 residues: CSASFQGNTGELFF. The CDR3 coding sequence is TGCAGTGCTAGTTTCCAGGGAAACACCGGGGAGCTGTTTTTT.

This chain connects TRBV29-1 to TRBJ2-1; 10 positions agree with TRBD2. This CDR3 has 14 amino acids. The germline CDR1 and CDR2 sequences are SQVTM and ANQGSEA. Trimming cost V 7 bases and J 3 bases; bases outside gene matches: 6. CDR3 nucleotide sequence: TGCAGCGCTACCGGGACTAGCGTCTACAATGAGCAGTTCTTC. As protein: CSATGTSVYNEQFF.

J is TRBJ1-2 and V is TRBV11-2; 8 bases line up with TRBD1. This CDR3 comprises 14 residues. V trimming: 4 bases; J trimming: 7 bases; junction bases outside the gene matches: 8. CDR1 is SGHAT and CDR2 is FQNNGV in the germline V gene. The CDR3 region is CASSSRQGIPGYTF. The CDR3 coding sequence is TGTGCCAGCAGCTCCCGACAGGGGATACCTGGCTACACCTTC.

The CDR3 is CASSFPAGEGITDTQYF. Written as DNA, the CDR3 is TGTGCCAGCAGCTTCCCAGCCGGGGAGGGTATCACAGATACGCAGTATTTT. The genes are TRBV21-1 and TRBJ2-3; TRBD2, the D gene given by the table, was not confirmed from the DNA. TRBV21-1 is listed as a pseudogene. The CDR3 length is 17 residues.

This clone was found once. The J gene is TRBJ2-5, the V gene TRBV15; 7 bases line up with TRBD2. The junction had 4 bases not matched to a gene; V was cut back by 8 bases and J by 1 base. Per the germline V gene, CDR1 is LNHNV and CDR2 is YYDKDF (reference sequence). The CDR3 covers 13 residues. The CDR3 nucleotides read TGTGCCACCGACGGGAGGACCCAAGAGACCCAGTACTTC. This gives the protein CATDGRTQETQYF.

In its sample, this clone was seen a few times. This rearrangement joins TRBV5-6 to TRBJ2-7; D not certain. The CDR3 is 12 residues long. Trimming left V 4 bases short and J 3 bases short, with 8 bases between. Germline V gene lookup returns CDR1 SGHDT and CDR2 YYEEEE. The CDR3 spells CASSLTSYEQYF. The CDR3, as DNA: TGTGCCAGCAGCCTTACCAGCTACGAGCAGTACTTC.

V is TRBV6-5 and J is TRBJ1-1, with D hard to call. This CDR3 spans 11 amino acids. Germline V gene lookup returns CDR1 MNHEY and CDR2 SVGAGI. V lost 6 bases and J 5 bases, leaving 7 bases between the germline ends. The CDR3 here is CASREGTEAFF. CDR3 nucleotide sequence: TGTGCCAGCAGAGAGGGAACTGAAGCTTTCTTT.

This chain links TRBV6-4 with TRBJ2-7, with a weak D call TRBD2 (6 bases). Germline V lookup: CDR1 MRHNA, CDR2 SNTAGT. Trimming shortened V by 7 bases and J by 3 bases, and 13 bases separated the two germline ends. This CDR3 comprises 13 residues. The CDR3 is CASIETRFYEQYF. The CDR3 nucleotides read TGTGCCAGCATTGAGACTAGATTCTACGAGCAGTACTTC.

CDR3 sequence (DNA): TGTGCCAGTAGTACAGGGGGCATTGGCAATCAGCCCCAGCATTTT. This translates into CASSTGGIGNQPQHF. The chain uses TRBV19 and TRBJ1-5, with 8 bases matching TRBD1. The CDR3 loop spans 15 amino acids. Germline CDR1 LNHDA, CDR2 SQIVND (reference sequence). The V segment lost 4 bases and the J segment 2 bases; nucleotides outside the gene matches: 4.

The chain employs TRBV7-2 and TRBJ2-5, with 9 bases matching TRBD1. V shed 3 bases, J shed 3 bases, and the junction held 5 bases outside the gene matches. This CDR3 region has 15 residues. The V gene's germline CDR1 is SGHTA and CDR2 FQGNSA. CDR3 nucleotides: TGTGCCAGCAGCTTGGGACAGGGACGTAAAGAGACCCAGTACTTC. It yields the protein CASSLGQGRKETQYF.